This entry lists 10 T cell receptor beta chains sequenced from one sample in a study of cytomegalovirus exposure and HLA in healthy donors. Vbeta (60) and Jbeta (13) primers were used in the PCR. Sequencing used immunoSEQ multiplex PCR; TCRdb keeps in-frame clones, though not all of them. The repertoire holds about 35,000 clones, with about 80% as singletons. The sample consisted of PBMCs. The receptors stem from a male donor in good health and CMV-seronegative.

The genes are TRBV5-1 and TRBJ1-1; 11 bases agree with TRBD1. The V gene end was trimmed by 2 bases and the J gene end by 2 bases; junction bases not matched to a gene: 5. Germline assignment: CDR1 SGHRS and CDR2 YFSETQ. The CDR3 has 16 amino acids. CDR3 sequence: CASSLAWTGGNTEAFF. In nucleotides, the CDR3 is TGCGCCAGCAGCTTAGCCTGGACAGGGGGCAACACTGAAGCTTTCTTT.

V is TRBV27 and J is TRBJ1-2, with a weak D call TRBD1 (5 bases). The CDR3 is 14 residues long. V lost 4 bases to trimming and J lost 4 bases, with 13 bases between them. Germline lookup yields CDR1 MNHEY and CDR2 SMNVEV (reference sequence). The CDR3 reads CASSSRPGGYGYTF. CDR3 nucleotide sequence: TGTGCCAGCAGTTCCCGGCCGGGGGGCTATGGCTACACCTTC.

The V and J genes are TRBV29-1 and TRBJ1-2, with TRBD1 matching over 7 bases. CDR3 size: 12 residues. Per germline, CDR1 SQVTM and CDR2 ANQGSEA. V was clipped by 3 bases and J by 2 bases; unmatched bases: 0. This CDR3 reads CSVETGNYGYTF. The CDR3 DNA reads as TGCAGCGTTGAGACAGGGAACTATGGCTACACCTTC.

This clone was counted a single time. The chain joins TRBV19 to TRBJ1-2; 9 bases map to TRBD1. The CDR3 has 13 amino acids. Germline trimming cut 6 bases from V and 7 bases from J; bases unmatched to any gene: 6. Germline CDR1 LNHDA, CDR2 SQIVND (reference sequence). The CDR3 DNA reads TGTGCCAGTAGCCCTGGGACAGGGTTTGGCTACACCTTC. Protein product: CASSPGTGFGYTF.

CDR3 residues: CASSFTDSGANVLTF. CDR3 nucleotide sequence: TGTGCCAGCAGCTTCACAGACTCTGGGGCCAACGTCCTGACTTTC. The chain couples TRBV11-2 to TRBJ2-6; D is uncertain. This CDR3 comprises 15 residues. Between the trimmed V and J ends, which lost 3 bases and 0 bases, there was a span of 6 bases. Germline CDR1 reads SGHAT; CDR2 reads FQNNGV.

The chain employs TRBV18 and TRBJ2-7; a weak D match, TRBD1 (6 bases). The CDR3 is 14 amino acids. V lost 2 bases and J 1 base, leaving 9 bases between the germline ends. The germline CDR1 and CDR2 sequences are KGHSH and LQKENI. The CDR3 DNA follows: TGTGCCAGCTCACCATCAGGGGATTCCTACGAGCAGTACTTC. Encoded protein: CASSPSGDSYEQYF.

The chain uses TRBV6-6 and TRBJ2-7; TRBD2 might be the D (5 bases). The CDR3 has 11 residues. V was clipped by 6 bases and J by 9 bases, with 12 bases between them. The V gene's germline CDR1 is MNHNY and CDR2 SVGAGI (reference sequence). The CDR3 DNA is TGTGCCAGCAGCCCTGGGAGCGTGCAGTACTTC. It is translated as CASSPGSVQYF.

V is TRBV28 and J is TRBJ1-5; D possibly corresponds to TRBD1 (6 bases). This CDR3 spans 16 amino acids. Germline V gene data show CDR1 as MDHEN and CDR2 as SYDVKM. The V end was cut by 4 bases, the J end by 2 bases, with 15 bases between. The CDR3 here is CASSSHQGSGNQPQHF. The CDR3 DNA sequence: TGTGCCAGCAGTTCTCATCAGGGGTCGGGCAATCAGCCCCAGCATTTT.

This rearrangement joins TRBV28 to TRBJ2-5; 9 nucleotides line up with TRBD1. Germline-derived CDR1 and CDR2 are MDHEN and SYDVKM. V gave up 3 bases and J gave up 4 bases; unmatched junction bases: 18. The CDR3 length is 19 residues. The CDR3 sequence is CASSFRTFGTGSLRETQYF. CDR3 nucleotide sequence: TGTGCCAGCAGTTTTCGTACTTTCGGGACAGGGTCCCTCCGAGAGACCCAGTACTTC. Full variable domain (rest looked up from reference TRBV28 and TRBJ2-5): DVKVTQSSRYLVKRTGEKVFLECVQDMDHENMFWYRQDPGLGLRLIYFSYDVKMKEKGDIPEGYSVSREKKERFSLILESASTNQTSMYLCASSFRTFGTGSLRETQYFGPGTRLLVL.

This chain joins TRBV15 and TRBJ2-6; 12 bases match TRBD2. The CDR3 is 18 residues long. The V gene end was trimmed by 1 base and the J gene end by 4 bases; junction bases not matched to a gene: 5. Germline CDR1 and CDR2: LNHNV and YYDKDF (reference sequence). The CDR3 protein is CATSRGLAGGPGANVLTF. CDR3 sequence (DNA): TGTGCCACCAGCAGAGGGCTAGCGGGAGGGCCAGGGGCCAACGTCCTGACTTTC.